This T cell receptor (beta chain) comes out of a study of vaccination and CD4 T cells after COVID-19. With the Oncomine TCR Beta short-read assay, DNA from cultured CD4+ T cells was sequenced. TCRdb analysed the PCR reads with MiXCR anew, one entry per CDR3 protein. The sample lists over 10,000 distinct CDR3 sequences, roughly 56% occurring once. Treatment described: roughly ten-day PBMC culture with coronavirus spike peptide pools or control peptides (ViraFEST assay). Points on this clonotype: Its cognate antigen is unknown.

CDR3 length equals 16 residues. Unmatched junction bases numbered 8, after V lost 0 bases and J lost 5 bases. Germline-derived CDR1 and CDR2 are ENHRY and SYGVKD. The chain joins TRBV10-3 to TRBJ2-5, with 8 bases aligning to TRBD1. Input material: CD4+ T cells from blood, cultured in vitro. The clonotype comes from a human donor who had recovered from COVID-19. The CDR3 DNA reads TGTGCCATCAGTGAGTCGCAGGGGGCCGGGTGGGAGACCCAGTACTTC. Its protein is CAISESQGAGWETQYF.